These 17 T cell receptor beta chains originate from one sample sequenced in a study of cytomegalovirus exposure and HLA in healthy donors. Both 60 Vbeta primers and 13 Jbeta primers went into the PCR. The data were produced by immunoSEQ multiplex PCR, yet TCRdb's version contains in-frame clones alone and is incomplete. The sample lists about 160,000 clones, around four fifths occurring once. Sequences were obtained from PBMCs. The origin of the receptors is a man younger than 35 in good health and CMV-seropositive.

The CDR3 DNA reads TGCGCCAGCAGTCAATGGGCCCCGGGACAGGGGGCCTGCTACCCCTACGAGCAGTACTTC. Translating gives CASSQWAPGQGACYPYEQYF. The chain combines TRBV23-1 with TRBJ2-7; TRBD1 aligns across 12 bases. TRBV23-1 is an open reading frame whose function is uncertain. CDR3 length equals 20 residues. After removal of 1 base from V and 2 bases from J, the junction contained 15 bases not matched to a gene.

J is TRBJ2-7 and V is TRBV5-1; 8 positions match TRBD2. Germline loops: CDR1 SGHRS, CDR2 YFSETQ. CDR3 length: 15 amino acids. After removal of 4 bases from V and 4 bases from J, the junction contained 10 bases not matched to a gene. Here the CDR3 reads CASSPGGQGGYEQYF. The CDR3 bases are TGCGCCAGCAGCCCGGGGGGGCAGGGAGGTTACGAGCAGTACTTC.

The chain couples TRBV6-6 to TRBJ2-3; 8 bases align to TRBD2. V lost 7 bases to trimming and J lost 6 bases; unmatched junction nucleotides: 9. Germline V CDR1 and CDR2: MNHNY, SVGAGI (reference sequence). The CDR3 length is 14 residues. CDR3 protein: CASIVREGLDTQYF. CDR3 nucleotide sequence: TGTGCCAGCATTGTCCGGGAGGGCCTGGATACGCAGTATTTT.

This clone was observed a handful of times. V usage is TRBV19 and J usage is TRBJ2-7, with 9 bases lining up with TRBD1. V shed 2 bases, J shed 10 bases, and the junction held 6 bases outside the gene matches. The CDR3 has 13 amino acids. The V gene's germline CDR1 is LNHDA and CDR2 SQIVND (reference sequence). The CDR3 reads CASSIRQGERQYF. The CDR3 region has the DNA TGTGCCAGTAGTATAAGACAGGGGGAGCGTCAGTACTTC.

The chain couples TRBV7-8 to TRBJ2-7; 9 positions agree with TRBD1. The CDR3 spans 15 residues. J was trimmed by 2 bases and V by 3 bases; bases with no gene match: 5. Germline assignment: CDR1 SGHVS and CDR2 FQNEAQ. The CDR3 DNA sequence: TGTGCCAGCAGCTTGGGACAGGGAGTCCCCTACGAGCAGTACTTC. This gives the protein CASSLGQGVPYEQYF.

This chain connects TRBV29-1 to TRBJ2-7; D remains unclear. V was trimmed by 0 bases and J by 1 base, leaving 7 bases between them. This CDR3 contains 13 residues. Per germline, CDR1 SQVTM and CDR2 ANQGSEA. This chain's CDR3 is CSVEDQWSYEQYF. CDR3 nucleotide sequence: TGCAGCGTTGAAGATCAGTGGTCCTACGAGCAGTACTTC.

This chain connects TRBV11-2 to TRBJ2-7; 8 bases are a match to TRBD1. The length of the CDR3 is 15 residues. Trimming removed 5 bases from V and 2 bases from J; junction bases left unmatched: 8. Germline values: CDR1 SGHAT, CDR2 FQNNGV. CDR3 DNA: TGTGCCAGCAGCGAATCTACAGGGGGACCCTACGAGCAGTACTTC. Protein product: CASSESTGGPYEQYF.

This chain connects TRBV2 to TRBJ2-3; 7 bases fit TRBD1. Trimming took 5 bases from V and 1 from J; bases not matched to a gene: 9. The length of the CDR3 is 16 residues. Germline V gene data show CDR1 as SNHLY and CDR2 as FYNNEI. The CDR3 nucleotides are TGTGCCAGCAGTCACAATACAGGGGATGGCACAGATACGCAGTATTTT. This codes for CASSHNTGDGTDTQYF.

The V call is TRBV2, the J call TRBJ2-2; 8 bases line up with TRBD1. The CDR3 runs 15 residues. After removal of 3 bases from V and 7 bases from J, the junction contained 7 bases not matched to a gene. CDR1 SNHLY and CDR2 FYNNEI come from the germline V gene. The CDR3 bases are TGTGCCAGCAGTGACAGACAGGGGTACAACGGGGAGCTGTTTTTT. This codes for CASSDRQGYNGELFF.

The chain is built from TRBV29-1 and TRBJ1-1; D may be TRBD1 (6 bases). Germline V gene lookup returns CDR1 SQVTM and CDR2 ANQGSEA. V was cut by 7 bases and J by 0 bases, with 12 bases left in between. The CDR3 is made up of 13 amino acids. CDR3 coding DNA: TGCAGCGCGGCGACAGGCCTGAACACTGAAGCTTTCTTT. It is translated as CSAATGLNTEAFF. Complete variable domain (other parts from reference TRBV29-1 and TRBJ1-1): SAVISQKPSRDICQRGTSLTIQCQVDSQVTMMFWYRQQPGQSLTLIATANQGSEATYESGFVIDKFPISRPNLTFSTLTVSNMSPEDSSIYLCSAATGLNTEAFFGQGTRLTVV.

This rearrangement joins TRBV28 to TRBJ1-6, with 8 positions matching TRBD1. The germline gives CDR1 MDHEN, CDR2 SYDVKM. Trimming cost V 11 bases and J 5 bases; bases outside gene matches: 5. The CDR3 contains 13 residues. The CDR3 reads CAPQTGDNSPLHF. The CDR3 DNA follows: TGTGCCCCACAGACAGGGGATAATTCACCCCTCCACTTT.

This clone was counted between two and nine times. The CDR3 region has the DNA TGCGCCAGCACCCCCGACGGGAGGAGCACAGATACGCAGTATTTT. Its protein is CASTPDGRSTDTQYF. J is TRBJ2-3 and V is TRBV5-1; the match to TRBD2 covers 7 bases. CDR1 SGHRS and CDR2 YFSETQ come from the germline V gene. Unmatched junction bases numbered 7, after V lost 6 bases and J lost 0 bases. This CDR3 has 15 amino acids.

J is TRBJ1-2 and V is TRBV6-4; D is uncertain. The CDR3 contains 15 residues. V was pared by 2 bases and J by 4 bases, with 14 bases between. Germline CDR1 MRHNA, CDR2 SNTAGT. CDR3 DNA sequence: TGTGCCAGCAGTGACGGGCCTGCAGTTTCCTATGGCTACACCTTC. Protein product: CASSDGPAVSYGYTF.

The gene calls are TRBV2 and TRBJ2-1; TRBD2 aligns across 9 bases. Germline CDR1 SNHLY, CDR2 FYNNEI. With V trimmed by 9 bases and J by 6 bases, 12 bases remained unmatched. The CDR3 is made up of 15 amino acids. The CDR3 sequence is CARTDSGRGANEQFF. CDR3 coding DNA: TGTGCCAGGACCGATAGCGGGAGAGGGGCCAATGAGCAGTTCTTC.

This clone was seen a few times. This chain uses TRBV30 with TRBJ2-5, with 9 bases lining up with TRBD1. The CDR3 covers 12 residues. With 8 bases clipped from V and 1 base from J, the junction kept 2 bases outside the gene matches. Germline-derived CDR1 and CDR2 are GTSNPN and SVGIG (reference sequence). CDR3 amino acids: CARGQGQETQYF. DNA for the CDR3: TGTGCCCGGGGACAGGGCCAAGAGACCCAGTACTTC.

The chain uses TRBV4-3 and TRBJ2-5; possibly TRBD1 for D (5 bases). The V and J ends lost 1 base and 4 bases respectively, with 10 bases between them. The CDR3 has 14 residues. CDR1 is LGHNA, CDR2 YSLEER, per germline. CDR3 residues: CASSQVGERETQYF. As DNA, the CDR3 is TGCGCCAGCAGCCAAGTAGGGGAAAGAGAGACCCAGTACTTC.

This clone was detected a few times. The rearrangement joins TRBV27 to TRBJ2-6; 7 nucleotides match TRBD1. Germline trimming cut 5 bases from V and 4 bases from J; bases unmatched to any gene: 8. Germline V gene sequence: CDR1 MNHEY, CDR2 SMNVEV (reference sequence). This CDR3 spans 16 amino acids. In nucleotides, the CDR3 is TGTGCCAGCAGTACCACGACAGGGTCCGGGGCCAACGTCCTGACTTTC. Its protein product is CASSTTTGSGANVLTF.